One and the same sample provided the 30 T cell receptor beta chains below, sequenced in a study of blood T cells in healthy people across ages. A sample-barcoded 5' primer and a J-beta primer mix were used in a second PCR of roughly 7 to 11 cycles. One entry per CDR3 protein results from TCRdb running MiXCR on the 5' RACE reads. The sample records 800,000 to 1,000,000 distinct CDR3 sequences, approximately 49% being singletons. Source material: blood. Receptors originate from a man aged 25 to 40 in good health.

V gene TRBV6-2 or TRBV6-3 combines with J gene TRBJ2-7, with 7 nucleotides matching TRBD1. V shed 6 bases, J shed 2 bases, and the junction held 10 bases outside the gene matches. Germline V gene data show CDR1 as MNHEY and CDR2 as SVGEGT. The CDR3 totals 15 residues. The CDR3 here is CASRSSGTAPYEQYF. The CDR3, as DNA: TGTGCCAGCAGATCATCCGGGACAGCCCCCTACGAGCAGTACTTC.

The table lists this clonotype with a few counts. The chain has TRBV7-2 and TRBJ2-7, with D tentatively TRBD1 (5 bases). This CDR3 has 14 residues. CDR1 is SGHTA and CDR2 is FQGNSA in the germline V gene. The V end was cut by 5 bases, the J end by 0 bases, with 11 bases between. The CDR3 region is CASSTKTASYEQYF. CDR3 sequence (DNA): TGTGCCAGCAGCACAAAGACAGCCTCCTACGAGCAGTACTTC.

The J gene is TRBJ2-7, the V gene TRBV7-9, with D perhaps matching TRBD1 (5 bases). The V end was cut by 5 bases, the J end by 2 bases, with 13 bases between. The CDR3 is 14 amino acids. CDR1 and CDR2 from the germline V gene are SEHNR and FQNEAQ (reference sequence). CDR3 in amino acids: CASSDVDRAYEQYF. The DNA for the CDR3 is TGTGCCAGCAGCGACGTCGACAGAGCCTACGAGCAGTACTTC.

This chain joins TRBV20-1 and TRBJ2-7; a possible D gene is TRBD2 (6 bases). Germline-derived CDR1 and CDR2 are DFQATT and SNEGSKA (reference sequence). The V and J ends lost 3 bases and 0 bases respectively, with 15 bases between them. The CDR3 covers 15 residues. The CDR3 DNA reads TGCAGTGCTAGGGCGGAGACTAGACTCTCCTACGAGCAGTACTTC. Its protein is CSARAETRLSYEQYF.

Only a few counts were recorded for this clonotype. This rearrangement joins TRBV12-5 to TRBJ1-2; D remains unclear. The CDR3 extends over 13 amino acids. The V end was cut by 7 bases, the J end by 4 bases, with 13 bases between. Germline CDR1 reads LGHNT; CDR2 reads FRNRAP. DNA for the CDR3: TGTGCTAGTGCCTCGGGCCCTATCTATGGCTACACCTTC. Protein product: CASASGPIYGYTF.

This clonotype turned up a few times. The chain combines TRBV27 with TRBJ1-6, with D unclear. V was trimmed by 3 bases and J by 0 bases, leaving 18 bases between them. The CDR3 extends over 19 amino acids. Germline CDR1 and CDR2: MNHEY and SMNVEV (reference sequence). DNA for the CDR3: TGTGCCAGCAGTTTGGTGCCCCCCGGTCCTAGCTCCTATAATTCACCCCTCCACTTT. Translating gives CASSLVPPGPSSYNSPLHF.

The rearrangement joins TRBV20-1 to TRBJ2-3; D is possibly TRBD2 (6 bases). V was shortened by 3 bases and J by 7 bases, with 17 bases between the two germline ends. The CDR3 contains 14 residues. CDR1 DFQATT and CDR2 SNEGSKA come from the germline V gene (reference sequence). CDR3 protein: CSAREGPFRNTQYF. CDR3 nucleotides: TGCAGTGCTAGGGAGGGGCCCTTTCGAAATACGCAGTATTTT.

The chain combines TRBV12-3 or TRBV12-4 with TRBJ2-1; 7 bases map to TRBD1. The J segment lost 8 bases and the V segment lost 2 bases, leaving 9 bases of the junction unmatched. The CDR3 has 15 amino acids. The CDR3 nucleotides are TGTGCCAGCAGTTTAAGTACAGGGGTGTTCGATGAGCAGTTCTTC. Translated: CASSLSTGVFDEQFF.

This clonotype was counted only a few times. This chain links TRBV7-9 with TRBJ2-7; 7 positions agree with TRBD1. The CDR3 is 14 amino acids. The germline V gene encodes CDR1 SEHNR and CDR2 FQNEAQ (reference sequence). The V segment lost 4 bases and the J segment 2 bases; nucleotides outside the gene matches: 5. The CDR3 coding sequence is TGTGCCAGCAGCTGGTCGCAGGGGGCCTACGAGCAGTACTTC. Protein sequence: CASSWSQGAYEQYF.

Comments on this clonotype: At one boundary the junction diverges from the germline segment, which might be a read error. The CDR3 sequence is CASPPPNGVGTEAFF. CDR3 in DNA: TGTGCCAGCCCACCACCGAACGGGGTCGGCACTGAAGCTTTCTTT. The chain has TRBV18 and TRBJ1-1; D remains unclear. The CDR3 loop spans 15 amino acids. From germline, CDR1 is KGHSH and CDR2 LQKENI. The whole variable domain, remainder taken from reference TRBV18 and TRBJ1-1, is NAGVMQNPRHLVRRRGQEARLRCSPMKGHSHVYWYRQLPEEGLKFMVYLQKENIIDESGMPKERFSAEFPKEGPSILRIQQVVRGDSAAYFCASPPPNGVGTEAFFGQGTRLTVV.

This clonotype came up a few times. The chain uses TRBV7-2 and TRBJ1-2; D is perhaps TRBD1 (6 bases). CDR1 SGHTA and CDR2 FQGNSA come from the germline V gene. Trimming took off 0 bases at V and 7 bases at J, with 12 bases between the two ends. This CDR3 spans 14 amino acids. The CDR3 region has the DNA TGTGCCAGCAGCTTAGCGCAAGGGGGGAGTGGCTACACCTTC. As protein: CASSLAQGGSGYTF. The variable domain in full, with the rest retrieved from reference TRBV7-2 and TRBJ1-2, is GAGVSQSPSNKVTEKGKDVELRCDPISGHTALYWYRQSLGQGLEFLIYFQGNSAPDKSGLPSDRFSAERTGGSVSTLTIQRTQQEDSAVYLCASSLAQGGSGYTFGSGTRLTVV.

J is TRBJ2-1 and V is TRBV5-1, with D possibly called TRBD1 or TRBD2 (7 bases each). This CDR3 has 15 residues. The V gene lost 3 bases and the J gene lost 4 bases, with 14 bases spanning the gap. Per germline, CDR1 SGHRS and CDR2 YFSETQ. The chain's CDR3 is CASSWGGTEYNEQFF. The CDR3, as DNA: TGCGCCAGCAGCTGGGGGGGGACAGAGTACAATGAGCAGTTCTTC.

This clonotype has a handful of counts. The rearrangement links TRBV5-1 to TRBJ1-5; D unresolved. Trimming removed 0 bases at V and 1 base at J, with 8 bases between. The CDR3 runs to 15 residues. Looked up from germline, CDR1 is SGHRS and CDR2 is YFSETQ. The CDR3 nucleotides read TGCGCCAGCAGCTTGGTTCCGGAAAGCAATCAGCCCCAGCATTTT. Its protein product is CASSLVPESNQPQHF.

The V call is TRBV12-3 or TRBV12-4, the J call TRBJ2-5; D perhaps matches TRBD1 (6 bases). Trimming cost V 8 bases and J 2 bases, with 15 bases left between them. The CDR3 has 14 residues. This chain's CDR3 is CASGVTGIQETQYF. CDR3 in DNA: TGTGCCAGCGGTGTAACAGGGATTCAAGAGACCCAGTACTTC.

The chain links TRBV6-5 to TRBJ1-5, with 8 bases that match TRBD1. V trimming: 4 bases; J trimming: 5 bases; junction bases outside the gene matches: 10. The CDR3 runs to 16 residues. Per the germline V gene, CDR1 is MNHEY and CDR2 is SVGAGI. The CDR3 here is CASSSSGGAYHQPQHF. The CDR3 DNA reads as TGTGCCAGCAGTTCATCAGGGGGCGCGTACCATCAGCCCCAGCATTTT.

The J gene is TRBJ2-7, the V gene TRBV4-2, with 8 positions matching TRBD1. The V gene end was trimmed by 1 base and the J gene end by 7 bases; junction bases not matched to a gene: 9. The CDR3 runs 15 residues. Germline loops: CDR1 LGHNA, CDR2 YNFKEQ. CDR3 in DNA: TGTGCCAGCAGCCAAGTGAGCAGGGGGCAAGGGGAGCAGTACTTC. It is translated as CASSQVSRGQGEQYF.

The CDR3 region is CASSLALGGARDTQYF. The CDR3 nucleotides read TGCGCCAGCAGCTTGGCCCTCGGCGGGGCTCGAGATACGCAGTATTTT. V gene TRBV5-1 combines with J gene TRBJ2-3; a possible D gene is TRBD2 (6 bases). This CDR3 contains 16 residues. Germline assignment: CDR1 SGHRS and CDR2 YFSETQ. V was trimmed by 0 bases and J by 5 bases, leaving 16 bases between them.

The CDR3 protein is CASSFQEDYGYTF. CDR3 nucleotide sequence: TGTGCCAGCAGCTTTCAAGAAGACTATGGCTACACCTTC. The chain employs TRBV7-9 and TRBJ1-2; D is unclear. This CDR3 spans 13 amino acids. Trimming pared 3 bases from V and 3 bases from J, leaving 8 bases between. Germline CDR1 is SEHNR and CDR2 is FQNEAQ (reference sequence). The whole variable domain, filled in from reference TRBV7-9 and TRBJ1-2, reads DTGVSQNPRHKITKRGQNVTFRCDPISEHNRLYWYRQTLGQGPEFLTYFQNEAQLEKSRLLSDRFSAERPKGSFSTLEIQRTEQGDSAMYLCASSFQEDYGYTFGSGTRLTVV.

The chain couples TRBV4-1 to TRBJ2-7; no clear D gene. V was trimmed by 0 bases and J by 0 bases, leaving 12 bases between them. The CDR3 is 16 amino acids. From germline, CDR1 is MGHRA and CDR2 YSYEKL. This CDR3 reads CASSQDPGSPSYEQYF. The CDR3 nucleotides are TGCGCCAGCAGCCAAGATCCCGGGTCCCCCTCCTACGAGCAGTACTTC.

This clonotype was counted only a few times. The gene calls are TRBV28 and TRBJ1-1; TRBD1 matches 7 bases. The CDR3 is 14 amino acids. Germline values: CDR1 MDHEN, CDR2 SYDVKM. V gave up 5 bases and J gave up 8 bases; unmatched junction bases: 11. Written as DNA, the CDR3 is TGTGCCAGCAGTGTGCCATCAGGGGGAGGAGAAGCTTTCTTT. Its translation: CASSVPSGGGEAFF.

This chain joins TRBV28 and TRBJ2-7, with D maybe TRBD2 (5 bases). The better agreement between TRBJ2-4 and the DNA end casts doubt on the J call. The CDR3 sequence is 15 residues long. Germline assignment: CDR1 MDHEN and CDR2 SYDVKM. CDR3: CASTPSGRVKNIQYF. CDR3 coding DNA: TGTGCCAGCACACCGTCCGGGCGGGTCAAAAACATTCAGTACTTC.

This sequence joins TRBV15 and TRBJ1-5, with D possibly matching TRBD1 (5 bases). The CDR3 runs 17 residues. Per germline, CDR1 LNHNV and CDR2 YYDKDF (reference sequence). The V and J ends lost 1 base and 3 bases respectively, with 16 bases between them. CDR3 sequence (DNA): TGTGCCACCAGCAGAGCGAGGCGTGGGACCATCAATCAGCCCCAGCATTTT. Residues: CATSRARRGTINQPQHF.

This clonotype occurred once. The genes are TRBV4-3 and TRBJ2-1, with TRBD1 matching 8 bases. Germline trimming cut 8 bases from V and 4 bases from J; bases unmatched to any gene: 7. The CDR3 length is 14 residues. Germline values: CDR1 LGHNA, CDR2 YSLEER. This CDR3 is CASCVDRVYNEQFF. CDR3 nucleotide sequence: TGCGCCAGCTGCGTGGACAGGGTGTACAATGAGCAGTTCTTC.

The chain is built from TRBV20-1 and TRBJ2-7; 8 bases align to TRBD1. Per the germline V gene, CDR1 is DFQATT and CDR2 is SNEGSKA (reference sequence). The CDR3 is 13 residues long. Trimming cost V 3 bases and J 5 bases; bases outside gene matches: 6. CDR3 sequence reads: CSASYDRGNEQYF. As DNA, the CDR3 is TGCAGTGCTAGTTATGACAGGGGAAACGAGCAGTACTTC.

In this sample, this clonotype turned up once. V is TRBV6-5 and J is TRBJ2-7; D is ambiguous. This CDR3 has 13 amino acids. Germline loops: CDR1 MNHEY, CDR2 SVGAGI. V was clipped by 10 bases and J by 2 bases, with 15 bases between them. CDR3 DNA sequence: TGTGCCACTACGACCCCCGACGCCTACGAGCAGTACTTC. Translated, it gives CATTTPDAYEQYF.

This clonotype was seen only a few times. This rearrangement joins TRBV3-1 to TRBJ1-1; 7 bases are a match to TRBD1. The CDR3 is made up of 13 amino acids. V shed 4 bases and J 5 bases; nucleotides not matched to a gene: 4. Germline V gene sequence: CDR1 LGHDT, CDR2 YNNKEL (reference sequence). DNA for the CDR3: TGTGCCAGCAGCCGCAGACAGGGAACTGAAGCTTTCTTT. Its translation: CASSRRQGTEAFF.

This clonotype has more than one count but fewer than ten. The CDR3 spells CASSHSGGPYSYNEQFF. In nucleotides, the CDR3 is TGTGCCAGCAGCCACAGCGGGGGGCCCTACTCCTACAATGAGCAGTTCTTC. The chain combines TRBV13 with TRBJ2-1; 9 nucleotides line up with TRBD2. V dropped 5 bases and J dropped 0; count of bases not matched to a gene: 8. The CDR3 extends over 17 amino acids. CDR1 and CDR2 (germline): PRHDT, FYEKMQ (reference sequence).

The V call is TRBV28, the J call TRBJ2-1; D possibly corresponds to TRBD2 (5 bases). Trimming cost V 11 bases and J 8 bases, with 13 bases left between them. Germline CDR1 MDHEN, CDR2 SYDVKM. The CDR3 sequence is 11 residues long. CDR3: CAAGGMYEQFF. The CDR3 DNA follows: TGTGCCGCGGGCGGAATGTATGAGCAGTTCTTC.

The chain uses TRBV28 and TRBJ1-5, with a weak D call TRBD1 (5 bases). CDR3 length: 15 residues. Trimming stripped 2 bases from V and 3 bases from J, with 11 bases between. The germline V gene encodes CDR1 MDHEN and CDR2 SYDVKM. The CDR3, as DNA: TGTGCCAGCAGTTTAGGTTCAGGGACCAATCAGCCCCAGCATTTT. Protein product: CASSLGSGTNQPQHF.

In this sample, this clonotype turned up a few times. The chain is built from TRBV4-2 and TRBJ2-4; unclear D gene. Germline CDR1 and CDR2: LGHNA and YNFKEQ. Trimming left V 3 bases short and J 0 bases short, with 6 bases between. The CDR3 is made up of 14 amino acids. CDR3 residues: CASSQELAKNIQYF. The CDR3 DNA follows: TGTGCCAGCAGCCAGGAACTAGCCAAAAACATTCAGTACTTC.